This paragraph covers one T cell receptor (beta chain) sequence. This clonotype appeared many times. Its antigen has not been determined. No base quality information exists; no much larger clone differs at one position. TCR beta CDR3 regions were amplified from RNA transcripts. The first round of RT-PCR for the TCR CDR3 was performed with the HTBI primer set and the Qiagen OneStep RT-PCR kit. Libraries were constructed in a second round of multiplex PCR, after which size selection and purification were carried out. Sequencing of the libraries was done on an Illumina HiSeq2000 using paired-end 100 bp reads. The authors' analysis ran thus. Raw data were processed with SOAPnuke, discarding reads with adapters, uncalled bases, mean Phred below 15, or no exact constant-primer or identifier match. High-quality paired reads were merged with COPE v1.2.5, and unique nucleotide sequences were defined as clonotypes. Clonotypes were aligned to IMGT TRBV, TRBD and TRBJ reference segments using MiTCR v1.1. Analysis was restricted to V-J combinations with a frequency above 0.0001, which covered 99.2% of repertoires. The TCS score was defined as F50 (clonal expansion) divided by E x V (chaos), with BLOSUM62-based TCRdist calculated between CDR3 peptides within each V-J. Welch's t-statistics and random forest reduced around 550 V-J features to 13, which were used in a naive Bayes classifier (R e1071). TCRdb trimmed public reads at Q25 via fastp, called clones via MiXCR and kept in-frame beta chains. Rows merge per CDR3 protein into single entries with the most common DNA and genes. The V and J calls were determined by TCRdb, not by the authors. The sample yields approximately 590,000 distinct CDR3 sequences; 15% to 19% were counted once. Roughly 7.3% of the sample is in the top ten clones.

The data are from a study of T cells in Graves' hyperthyroidism and ophthalmopathy (dated by TCRdb to between 2017 and 2020). Regarding the complete study: Peripheral blood was sampled at the time of initial diagnosis, prior to any treatment. To identify TCR V-J signatures that set the groups apart, the researchers used a discovery cohort of 95 to 100 patients, made up of roughly 45 with Graves' ophthalmopathy and 55 to 65 with stable Graves' hyperthyroidism. Whether ophthalmopathy could be predicted prospectively was tested in an independent validation cohort made up of 18 to 20 hyperthyroidism patients plus 17 patients who later progressed to ophthalmopathy. The 95 to 100 discovery patients were randomly split 7:3 into training and test sets. Thyroid tissue and blood T-cell repertoires from six Graves' hyperthyroidism patients were also compared in the study. Following sampling, methimazole starting at 30 mg daily was given to hyperthyroidism patients, and high-dose intravenous methylprednisolone was given to ophthalmopathy patients. According to the paper, TCR Vbeta CDR3 sequencing was carried out on about 140 peripheral blood samples, which came from over 40 ophthalmopathy, 70 to 80 hyperthyroidism and roughly 17 progressor patients. Results the study describes overall, beyond this receptor: A model built on a 13 V-J signature distinguished ophthalmopathy from stable hyperthyroidism, reaching roughly 88% sensitivity and approximately 81% specificity in cross-validation and 80%/75% in testing. Sample size was not statistically predetermined, and investigators were not blinded to group allocation. Blood samples also contained most of the expanded thyroid clonotypes (frequency above 0.001), which suggests that blood repertoires may reflect thyroid immune responses. During validation, the model predicted progression to ophthalmopathy a median of approximately six months ahead of onset, with around 71% sensitivity and around 73% specificity.

Stable Graves' hyperthyroidism was defined as the absence of progression to ophthalmopathy over 18 months of follow-up. Hyperthyroidism patients were newly diagnosed, had a disease duration of under 2 months, and were aged 18 to 65 years. Exclusion was applied to patients with uncontrolled infections, other autoimmune diseases, pregnancy or lactation. Diagnoses were based on clinical symptoms, serum thyroxine and TRAb, thyroid ultrasound and orbital computed tomography. Ficoll-Paque density gradient centrifugation was used to isolate PBMCs from about 9 ml of fresh peripheral blood. Trizol reagent was used to extract total RNA, and RNA quality was then checked on an Agilent 2100 Bioanalyzer. Input material: blood. This TCR derives from a young woman with Graves' hyperthyroidism.

In nucleotides, the sequence is TGTGCCAGCAGTTTAGAAGGGGCCCAGAATCAGCCCCAGCATTTT. This codes for CASSLEGAQNQPQHF. The chain is assembled from TRBV27 and TRBJ1-5; TRBD1 is a weak D gene call, 5 bases matching. Trimming costs V 2 bases and J 4 bases, and their ends lie 12 bases apart. The germline V gene (reference sequence) gives CDR1 as MNHEY and CDR2 as SMNVEV. The CDR3, cysteine through phenylalanine, is 15 amino acids long. The read is trimmed to its CDR3 DNA, 45 bases read in frame from base 1.